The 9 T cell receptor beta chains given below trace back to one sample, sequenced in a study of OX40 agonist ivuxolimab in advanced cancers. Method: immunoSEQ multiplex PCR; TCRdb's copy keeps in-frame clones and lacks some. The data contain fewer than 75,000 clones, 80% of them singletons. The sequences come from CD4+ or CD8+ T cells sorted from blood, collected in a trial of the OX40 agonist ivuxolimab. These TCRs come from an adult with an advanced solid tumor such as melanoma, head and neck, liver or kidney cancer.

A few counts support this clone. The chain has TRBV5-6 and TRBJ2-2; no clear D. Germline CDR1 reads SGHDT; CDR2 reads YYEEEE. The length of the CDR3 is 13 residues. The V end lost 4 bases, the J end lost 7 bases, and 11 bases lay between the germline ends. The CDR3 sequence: CASSAVFGGELFF. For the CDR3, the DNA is TGTGCCAGCAGCGCCGTTTTTGGCGGGGAGCTGTTTTTT.

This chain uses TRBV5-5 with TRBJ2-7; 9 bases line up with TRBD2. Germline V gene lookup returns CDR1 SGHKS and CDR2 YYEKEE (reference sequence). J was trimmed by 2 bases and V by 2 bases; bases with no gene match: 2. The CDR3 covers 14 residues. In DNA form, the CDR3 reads TGTGCCAGCAGCTTCGCGGGGGGGCCCTACGAGCAGTACTTC. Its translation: CASSFAGGPYEQYF.

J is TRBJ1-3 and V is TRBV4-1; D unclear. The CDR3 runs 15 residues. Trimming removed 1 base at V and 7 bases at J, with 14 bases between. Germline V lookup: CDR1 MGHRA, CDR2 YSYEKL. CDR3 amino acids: CASSQVSPRENTIYF. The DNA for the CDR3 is TGCGCCAGCAGCCAAGTTTCTCCCCGGGAGAACACCATATATTTT.

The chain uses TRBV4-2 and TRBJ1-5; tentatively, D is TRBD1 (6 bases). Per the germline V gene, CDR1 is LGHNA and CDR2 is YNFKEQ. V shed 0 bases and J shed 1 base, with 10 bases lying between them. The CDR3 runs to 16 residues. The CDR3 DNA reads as TGTGCCAGCAGCCAAGACGGGGGCTCAAGCAATCAGCCCCAGCATTTT. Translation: CASSQDGGSSNQPQHF.

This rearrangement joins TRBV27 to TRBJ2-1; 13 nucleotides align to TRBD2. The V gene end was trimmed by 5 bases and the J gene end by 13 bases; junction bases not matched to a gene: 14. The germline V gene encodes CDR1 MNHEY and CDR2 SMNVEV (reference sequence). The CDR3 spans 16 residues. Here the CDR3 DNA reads TGTGCCAGCAGTAGATGGACTAGCGGGAGCCAGGGTGAACAGTTCTTC. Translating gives CASSRWTSGSQGEQFF.

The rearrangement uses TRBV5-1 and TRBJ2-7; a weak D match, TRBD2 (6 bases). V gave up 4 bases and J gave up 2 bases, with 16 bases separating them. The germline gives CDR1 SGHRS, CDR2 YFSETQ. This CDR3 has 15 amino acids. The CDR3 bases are TGCGCCAGCAGCCAGGGACTCATACCAACCTACGAGCAGTACTTC. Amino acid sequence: CASSQGLIPTYEQYF.

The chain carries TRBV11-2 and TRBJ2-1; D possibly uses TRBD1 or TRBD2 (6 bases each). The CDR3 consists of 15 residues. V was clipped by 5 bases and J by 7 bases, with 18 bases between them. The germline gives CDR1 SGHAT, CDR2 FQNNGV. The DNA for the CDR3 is TGTGCCAGCAGCCCCCCGGGGGCCGTAGTGAATGAGCAGTTCTTC. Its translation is CASSPPGAVVNEQFF.

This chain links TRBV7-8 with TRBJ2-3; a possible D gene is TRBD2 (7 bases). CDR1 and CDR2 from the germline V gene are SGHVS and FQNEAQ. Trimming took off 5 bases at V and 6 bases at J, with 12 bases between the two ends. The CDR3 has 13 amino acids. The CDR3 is CASSKGGPDTQYF. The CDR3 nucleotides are TGTGCCAGCAGCAAGGGGGGGCCTGATACGCAGTATTTT.

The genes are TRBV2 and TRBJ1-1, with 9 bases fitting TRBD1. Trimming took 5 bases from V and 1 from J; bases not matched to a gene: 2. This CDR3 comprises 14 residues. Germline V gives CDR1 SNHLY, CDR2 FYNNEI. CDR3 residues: CASSLQGANTEAFF. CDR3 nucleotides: TGTGCCAGCAGTTTACAGGGGGCGAACACTGAAGCTTTCTTT.